What follows are 27 T cell receptor beta chains derived from one specimen sequenced in a study of cytomegalovirus exposure and HLA in healthy donors. Repertoires were generated with immunoSEQ multiplex PCR, while TCRdb's copy carries only in-frame clones and drops some. The sample holds about 160,000 clones, less than 90% seen once. Source material: PBMCs. The source is a woman aged 25-40 years in good health and CMV-seronegative.

The chain carries TRBV6-5 and TRBJ1-1; D gene uncertain. V lost 2 bases and J 1 base, leaving 11 bases between the germline ends. CDR3 length: 15 amino acids. Germline V gene data show CDR1 as MNHEY and CDR2 as SVGAGI. In DNA form, the CDR3 reads TGTGCCAGCAGTTACGCGTTCGAGGGGAACACTGAAGCTTTCTTT. Its translation: CASSYAFEGNTEAFF.

V and J are TRBV6-5 and TRBJ2-2; the D gene is possibly TRBD1 (7 bases). With 8 bases removed from V and 5 bases from J, the gap between germline ends came to 18 bases. Germline lookup yields CDR1 MNHEY and CDR2 SVGAGI. The CDR3 covers 15 residues. DNA for the CDR3: TGTGCCAGCCGGACTAAGGGGGCGTTTACCGGGGAGCTGTTTTTT. Its translation: CASRTKGAFTGELFF.

This chain joins TRBV12-5 and TRBJ2-3; the D call may be TRBD1 or TRBD2 (5 bases each). Germline V gene lookup returns CDR1 LGHNT and CDR2 FRNRAP. The ends were cut back, 1 base at V and 0 bases at J, with 11 bases in the middle. CDR3 length: 16 residues. CDR3 sequence: CASGLEAGRSTDTQYF. The DNA for the CDR3 is TGTGCTAGTGGTTTGGAAGCAGGGAGAAGCACAGATACGCAGTATTTT.

This clone was counted only a few times. The chain links TRBV4-2 to TRBJ1-6, with D unresolved. The CDR3 loop spans 15 amino acids. The ends were cut back, 0 bases at V and 8 bases at J, with 11 bases in the middle. CDR1 LGHNA and CDR2 YNFKEQ come from the germline V gene. The CDR3 region is CASSQEADSYSPLHF. CDR3 DNA sequence: TGTGCCAGCAGCCAAGAGGCCGATAGTTATTCACCCCTCCACTTT.

The chain recombines TRBV7-2 with TRBJ2-1; maybe TRBD2 (6 bases). This CDR3 region has 16 residues. The germline CDR1 and CDR2 sequences are SGHTA and FQGNSA. Trimming cost V 2 bases and J 5 bases, with 16 bases left between them. The CDR3 sequence is CASSLRRGTFDNEQFF. The CDR3 DNA sequence: TGTGCCAGCAGCTTACGGCGGGGCACTTTCGACAATGAGCAGTTCTTC.

This clone was seen a single time. This sequence joins TRBV6-5 and TRBJ2-7; D is uncertain. Germline CDR1 MNHEY, CDR2 SVGAGI. Trimming cost V 7 bases and J 5 bases, with 18 bases left between them. The CDR3 extends over 14 amino acids. Written as DNA, the CDR3 is TGTGCCAGCACCTCTACTTTTAGGGCCCACGAGCAGTACTTC. Protein product: CASTSTFRAHEQYF.

The rearrangement joins TRBV5-8 to TRBJ1-4; D gene uncertain. The CDR3 consists of 15 residues. Trimming removed 3 bases from V and 3 bases from J, with 12 bases in between. Germline V gene sequence: CDR1 SGHTS, CDR2 YDEGEE. The CDR3 DNA sequence: TGTGCCAGCAGCTCCACACGAGAACCTAATGAAAAACTGTTTTTT. Translating it yields CASSSTREPNEKLFF.

The chain couples TRBV9 to TRBJ2-2; D ambiguous. CDR3 length: 13 residues. Germline V gives CDR1 SGDLS, CDR2 YYNGEE. V gave up 0 bases and J gave up 3 bases, with 3 bases separating them. In DNA form, the CDR3 reads TGTGCCAGCAGCGTAGCTGACACCGGGGAGCTGTTTTTT. Amino acid sequence: CASSVADTGELFF.

The gene calls are TRBV15 and TRBJ2-5; D is perhaps TRBD2 (5 bases). Trimming stripped 0 bases from V and 3 bases from J, with 11 bases between. The CDR3 has 15 residues. CDR1 is LNHNV and CDR2 is YYDKDF in the germline V gene (reference sequence). The CDR3 spells CATSRDLQLEETQYF. The CDR3, as DNA: TGTGCCACCAGCAGAGATTTGCAACTAGAAGAGACCCAGTACTTC.

The chain carries TRBV4-2 and TRBJ1-4; D not resolved. Germline CDR1 LGHNA, CDR2 YNFKEQ. The CDR3 spans 14 residues. With 0 bases removed from V and 7 bases from J, the gap between germline ends came to 9 bases. CDR3 in amino acids: CASSQDSASEKLFF. The CDR3 DNA reads as TGTGCCAGCAGCCAAGACTCCGCCAGTGAAAAACTGTTTTTT.

The chain employs TRBV5-1 and TRBJ2-5; tentative D call: TRBD2 (5 bases). Trimming shortened V by 0 bases and J by 7 bases, and 13 bases separated the two germline ends. The CDR3 has 14 amino acids. The germline V gene encodes CDR1 SGHRS and CDR2 YFSETQ. The CDR3 sequence: CASSLGSELGTQYF. CDR3 sequence (DNA): TGCGCCAGCAGCTTGGGGTCGGAACTAGGGACCCAGTACTTC.

Here the CDR3 reads CASSVNREDTIYF. The CDR3 DNA is TGTGCCAGCAGCGTAAATCGGGAAGACACCATATATTTT. The chain has TRBV11-1 and TRBJ1-3; D gene unclear. Germline V lookup: CDR1 SGHAT, CDR2 FQDESV (reference sequence). The CDR3 totals 13 residues. Trimming left V 5 bases short and J 8 bases short, with 13 bases between.

The V gene is TRBV11-2, the J gene TRBJ2-1; possible D gene TRBD2, 5 bases. The CDR3 totals 12 residues. Germline CDR1 is SGHAT and CDR2 is FQNNGV. The CDR3 DNA sequence: TGTGCTACGGGGAGCTCCTACAATGAGCAGTTCTTC. It codes for CATGSSYNEQFF.

This chain joins TRBV5-6 and TRBJ1-2; 12 nucleotides match TRBD1. With V trimmed by 4 bases and J by 9 bases, 10 bases remained unmatched. The CDR3 is 15 residues long. The germline V gene has CDR1 SGHDT and CDR2 YYEEEE. The CDR3 DNA reads as TGTGCCAGCAGCCCGCAGGGACAGGGGGCGGGGAGCTACACCTTC. Its protein is CASSPQGQGAGSYTF.

The V gene is TRBV18, the J gene TRBJ1-1; 7 bases line up with TRBD1. Germline V gene lookup returns CDR1 KGHSH and CDR2 LQKENI. The V segment lost 3 bases and the J segment 1 base; nucleotides outside the gene matches: 5. This CDR3 comprises 15 residues. The CDR3 is CASSPLTGRNTEAFF. CDR3 sequence (DNA): TGTGCCAGCTCACCCCTGACAGGGAGGAACACTGAAGCTTTCTTT.

This chain connects TRBV14 to TRBJ2-3; D uncertain. CDR3 size: 16 residues. CDR1 SGHDN and CDR2 FVKESK come from the germline V gene. Trimming left V 0 bases short and J 1 base short, with 11 bases between. Here the CDR3 DNA reads TGTGCCAGCAGCCAAGAAGGAGTGTGGGGCACAGATACGCAGTATTTT. This sequence encodes CASSQEGVWGTDTQYF.

The CDR3 DNA is TGTGCCAGCAGTTCTGTGCGTTTCACCGGGGAGCTGTTTTTT. Its translation: CASSSVRFTGELFF. The chain links TRBV27 to TRBJ2-2; D not resolved. This CDR3 comprises 14 residues. The germline CDR1 and CDR2 sequences are MNHEY and SMNVEV (reference sequence). The V end lost 4 bases, the J end lost 4 bases, and 10 bases lay between the germline ends.

The chain joins TRBV19 to TRBJ1-2; 7 bases fit TRBD1. The CDR3 loop spans 12 amino acids. Germline CDR1 LNHDA, CDR2 SQIVND (reference sequence). V shed 4 bases and J 8 bases; nucleotides not matched to a gene: 4. CDR3 loop: CASSRTGTGYTF. The CDR3 coding sequence is TGTGCCAGTAGTAGGACAGGTACGGGCTACACCTTC.

The chain recombines TRBV5-4 with TRBJ1-5; no clear D gene. Trimming took 0 bases from V and 1 from J, leaving 5 bases between them. The CDR3 totals 14 residues. The V gene's germline CDR1 is SGHNT and CDR2 YYREEE (reference sequence). CDR3 in amino acids: CASSLAYSNQPQHF. CDR3 DNA: TGTGCCAGCAGCTTGGCTTACAGCAATCAGCCCCAGCATTTT. Combining the CDR3 with reference TRBV5-4 and TRBJ1-5 gives the whole variable domain ETGVTQSPTHLIKTRGQQVTLRCSSQSGHNTVSWYQQALGQGPQFIFQYYREEENGRGNFPPRFSGLQFPNYSSELNVNALELDDSALYLCASSLAYSNQPQHFGDGTRLSIL.

The chain links TRBV6-5 to TRBJ2-7; 8 nucleotides align to TRBD1. This CDR3 spans 14 amino acids. The trim removed 4 bases at V and 3 bases at J, leaving 5 bases unmatched. The germline V gene has CDR1 MNHEY and CDR2 SVGAGI. CDR3 amino acids: CASSLGQGNYEQYF. The DNA of the CDR3 is TGTGCCAGCAGTTTAGGACAGGGAAACTACGAGCAGTACTTC.

The chain employs TRBV5-6 and TRBJ1-1; D is undetermined. Germline loops: CDR1 SGHDT, CDR2 YYEEEE. The CDR3 sequence is 16 residues long. The V end was cut by 3 bases, the J end by 0 bases, with 15 bases between. DNA of the CDR3: TGTGCCAGCAGCTCCAACGGAGGATCAATGAACACTGAAGCTTTCTTT. Its translation is CASSSNGGSMNTEAFF.

This chain connects TRBV6-1 to TRBJ1-1; TRBD1 aligns across 8 bases. Losses at the gene ends were 1 base for V and 4 bases for J; bases not matched to a gene: 2. CDR1 MNHNS and CDR2 SASEGT come from the germline V gene. This CDR3 spans 14 amino acids. The chain's CDR3 is CASSEGTGLTEAFF. CDR3 sequence (DNA): TGTGCCAGCAGTGAAGGGACAGGGCTCACTGAAGCTTTCTTT.

This clone was observed once. The chain is built from TRBV27 and TRBJ1-3; D not resolved. CDR1 is MNHEY, CDR2 SMNVEV, per germline (reference sequence). Trimming took off 0 bases at V and 4 bases at J, with 7 bases between the two ends. The CDR3 extends over 14 amino acids. In DNA, the CDR3 is TGTGCCAGCAGTTTATCCGGGGTGGGAAACACCATATATTTT. It translates to CASSLSGVGNTIYF.

This clone has just a few counts. The rearrangement uses TRBV27 and TRBJ2-2, with D maybe TRBD1 (5 bases). The CDR3 totals 15 residues. Germline V gene sequence: CDR1 MNHEY, CDR2 SMNVEV (reference sequence). Trimming cost V 7 bases and J 6 bases, with 18 bases left between them. The CDR3 bases are TGTGCCAGCACAAGCACGCAGGGTCAGGCCGGGGAGCTGTTTTTT. Its translation: CASTSTQGQAGELFF.

The chain combines TRBV7-8 with TRBJ2-1; D not resolved. Germline V gene sequence: CDR1 SGHVS, CDR2 FQNEAQ. The CDR3 runs 11 residues. V was cut by 6 bases and J by 7 bases, with 7 bases left in between. The CDR3 is CASSAINEQFF. The CDR3 DNA reads as TGTGCCAGCAGTGCTATAAATGAGCAGTTCTTC. Full variable domain (rest looked up from reference TRBV7-8 and TRBJ2-1): GAGVSQSPRYKVAKRGQDVALRCDPISGHVSLFWYQQALGQGPEFLTYFQNEAQLDKSGLPSDRFFAERPEGSVSTLKIQRTQQEDSAVYLCASSAINEQFFGPGTRLTVL.

V gene TRBV11-2 combines with J gene TRBJ1-1; D gene unclear. The CDR3 is 13 amino acids. V shed 4 bases and J shed 1 base, with 7 bases lying between them. Germline values: CDR1 SGHAT, CDR2 FQNNGV. The DNA for the CDR3 is TGTGCCAGCAGCTCGTATCCGAACACTGAAGCTTTCTTT. Translating gives CASSSYPNTEAFF. The whole variable domain, filled in from reference TRBV11-2 and TRBJ1-1, reads EAGVAQSPRYKIIEKRQSVAFWCNPISGHATLYWYQQILGQGPKLLIQFQNNGVVDDSQLPKDRFSAERLKGVDSTLKIQPAKLEDSAVYLCASSSYPNTEAFFGQGTRLTVV.

The rearrangement links TRBV28 to TRBJ2-2; no firm D call. This CDR3 comprises 11 residues. The V and J ends lost 3 bases and 9 bases respectively, with 5 bases between them. CDR1 and CDR2 (germline): MDHEN, SYDVKM. The CDR3 DNA sequence: TGTGCCAGCAGTTTCAGGAGGGAGCTGTTTTTT. This translates into CASSFRRELFF.